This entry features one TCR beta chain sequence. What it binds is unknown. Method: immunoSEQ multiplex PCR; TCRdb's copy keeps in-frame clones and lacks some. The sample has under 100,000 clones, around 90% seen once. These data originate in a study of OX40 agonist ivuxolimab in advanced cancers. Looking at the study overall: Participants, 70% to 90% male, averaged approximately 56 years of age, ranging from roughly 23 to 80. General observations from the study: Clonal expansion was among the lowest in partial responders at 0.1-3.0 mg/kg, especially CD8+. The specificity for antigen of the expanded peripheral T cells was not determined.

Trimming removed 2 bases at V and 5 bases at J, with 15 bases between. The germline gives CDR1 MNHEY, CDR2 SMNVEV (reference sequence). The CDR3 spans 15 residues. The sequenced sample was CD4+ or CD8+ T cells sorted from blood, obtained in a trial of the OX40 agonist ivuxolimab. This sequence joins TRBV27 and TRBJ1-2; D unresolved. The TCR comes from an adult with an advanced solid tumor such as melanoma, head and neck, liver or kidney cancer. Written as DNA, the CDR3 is TGTGCCAGCAGTTTACGGGAAGGGCAGCCGTATGGCTACACCTTC. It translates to CASSLREGQPYGYTF.